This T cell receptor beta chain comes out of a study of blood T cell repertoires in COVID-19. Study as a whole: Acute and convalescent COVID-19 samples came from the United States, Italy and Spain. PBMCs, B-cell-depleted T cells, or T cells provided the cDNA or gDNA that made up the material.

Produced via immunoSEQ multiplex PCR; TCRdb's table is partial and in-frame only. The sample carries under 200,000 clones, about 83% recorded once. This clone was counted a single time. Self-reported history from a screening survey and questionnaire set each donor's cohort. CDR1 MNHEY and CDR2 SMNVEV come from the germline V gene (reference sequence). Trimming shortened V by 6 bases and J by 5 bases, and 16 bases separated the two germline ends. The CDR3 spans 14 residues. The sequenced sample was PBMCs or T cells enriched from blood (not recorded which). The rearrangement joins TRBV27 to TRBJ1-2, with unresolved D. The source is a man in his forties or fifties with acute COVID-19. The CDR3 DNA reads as TGTGCCAGCAGAGTCCGAGGCGGTATATATGGCTACACCTTC. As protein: CASRVRGGIYGYTF.